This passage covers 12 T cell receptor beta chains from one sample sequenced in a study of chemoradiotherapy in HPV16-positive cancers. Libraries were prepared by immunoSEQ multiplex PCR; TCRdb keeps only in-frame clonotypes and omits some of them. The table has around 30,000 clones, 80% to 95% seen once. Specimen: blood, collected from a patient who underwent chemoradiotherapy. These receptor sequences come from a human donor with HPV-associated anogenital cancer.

The CDR3 nucleotides are TGTGCCACCCAATTAATAAGGGCAGATACGCAGTATTTT. Its protein is CATQLIRADTQYF. The V call is TRBV15, the J call TRBJ2-3, with no clear D. The V end lost 8 bases, the J end lost 4 bases, and 13 bases lay between the germline ends. Germline V gene data show CDR1 as LNHNV and CDR2 as YYDKDF (reference sequence). The length of the CDR3 is 13 residues.

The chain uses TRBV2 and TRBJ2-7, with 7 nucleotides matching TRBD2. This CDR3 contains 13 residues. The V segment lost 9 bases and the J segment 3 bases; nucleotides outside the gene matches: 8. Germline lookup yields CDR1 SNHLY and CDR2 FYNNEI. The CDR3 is CARGAGNDYEQYF. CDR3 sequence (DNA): TGTGCCAGGGGAGCGGGGAACGACTACGAGCAGTACTTC.

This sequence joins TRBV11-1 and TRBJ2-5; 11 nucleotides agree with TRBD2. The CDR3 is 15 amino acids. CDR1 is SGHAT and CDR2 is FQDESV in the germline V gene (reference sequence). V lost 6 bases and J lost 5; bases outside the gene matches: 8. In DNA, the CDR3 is TGTGCCAGCAGTGGCCTAGCGGGGGGTCTTGAGACCCAGTACTTC. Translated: CASSGLAGGLETQYF.

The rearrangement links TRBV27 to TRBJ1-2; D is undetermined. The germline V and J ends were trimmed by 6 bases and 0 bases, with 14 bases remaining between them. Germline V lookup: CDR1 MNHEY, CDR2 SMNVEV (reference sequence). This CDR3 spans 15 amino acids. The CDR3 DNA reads TGTGCCAGCAGGCTCGCAGGCAGACCTAACTATGGCTACACCTTC. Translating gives CASRLAGRPNYGYTF.

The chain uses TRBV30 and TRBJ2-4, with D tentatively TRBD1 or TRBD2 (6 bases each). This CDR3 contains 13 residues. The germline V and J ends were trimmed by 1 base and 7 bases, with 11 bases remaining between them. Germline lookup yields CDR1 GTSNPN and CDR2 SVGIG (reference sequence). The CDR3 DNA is TGTGCCTGGAGTGGGGGGGCAGGGAACATTCAGTACTTC. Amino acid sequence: CAWSGGAGNIQYF.

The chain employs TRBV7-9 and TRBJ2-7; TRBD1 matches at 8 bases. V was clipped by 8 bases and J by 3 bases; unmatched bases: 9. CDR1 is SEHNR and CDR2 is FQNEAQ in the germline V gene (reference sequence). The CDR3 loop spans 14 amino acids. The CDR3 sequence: CASRTAGGFYEQYF. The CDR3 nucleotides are TGTGCCAGCCGGACTGCAGGGGGCTTCTACGAGCAGTACTTC.

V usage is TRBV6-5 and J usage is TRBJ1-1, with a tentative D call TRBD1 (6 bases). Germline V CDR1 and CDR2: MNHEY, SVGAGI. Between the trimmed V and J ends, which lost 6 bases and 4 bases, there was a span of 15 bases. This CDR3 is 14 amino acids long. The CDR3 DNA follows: TGTGCCAGCAGGTACAGGGTCGGAAGCACTGAAGCTTTCTTT. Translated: CASRYRVGSTEAFF.

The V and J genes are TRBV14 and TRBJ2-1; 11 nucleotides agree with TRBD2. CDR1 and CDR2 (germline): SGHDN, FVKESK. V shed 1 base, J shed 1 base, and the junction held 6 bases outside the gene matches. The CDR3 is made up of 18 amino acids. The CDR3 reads CASSQVILAGVSYNEQFF. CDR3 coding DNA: TGTGCCAGCAGCCAAGTTATACTAGCGGGGGTATCCTACAATGAGCAGTTCTTC.

CDR3 region: CASSQIGTGHYEQYF. CDR3 sequence (DNA): TGCGCCAGCAGCCAAATCGGGACAGGACATTACGAGCAGTACTTC. The chain couples TRBV4-1 to TRBJ2-7, with 8 bases aligning to TRBD1. The CDR3 length is 15 residues. Trimming at V came to 2 bases and at J to 4 bases, leaving 7 bases not matched to a gene. CDR1 is MGHRA and CDR2 is YSYEKL in the germline V gene.

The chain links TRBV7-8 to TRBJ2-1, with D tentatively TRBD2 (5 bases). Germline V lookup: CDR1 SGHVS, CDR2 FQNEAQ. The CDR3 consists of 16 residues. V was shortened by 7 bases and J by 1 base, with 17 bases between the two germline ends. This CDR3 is CASTEKRTGSYNEQFF. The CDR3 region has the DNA TGTGCCAGCACTGAAAAGCGGACTGGTTCCTACAATGAGCAGTTCTTC.

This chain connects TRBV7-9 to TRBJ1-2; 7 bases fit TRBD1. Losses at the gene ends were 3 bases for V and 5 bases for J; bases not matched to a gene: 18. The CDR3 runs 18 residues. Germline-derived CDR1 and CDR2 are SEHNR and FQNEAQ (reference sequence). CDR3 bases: TGTGCCAGCAGCTTTAAGGACAGGAACGACAATCGCCGATATGGCTACACCTTC. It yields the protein CASSFKDRNDNRRYGYTF.

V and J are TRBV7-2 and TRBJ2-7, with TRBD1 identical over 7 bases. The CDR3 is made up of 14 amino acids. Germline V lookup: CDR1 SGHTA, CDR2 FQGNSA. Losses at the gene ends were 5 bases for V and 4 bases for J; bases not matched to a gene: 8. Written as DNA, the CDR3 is TGTGCCAGCAGCCCTCGACAGGGAGTTTACGAGCAGTACTTC. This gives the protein CASSPRQGVYEQYF.